Below, 31 T cell receptor beta chains from the same sample are listed, as sequenced in a study of Ad26.COV2.S vaccination and SARS-CoV-2 variants. TCRdb's table, derived via immunoSEQ multiplex PCR, lists solely in-frame clones and lacks some. The repertoire includes about half a million clones, roughly nine tenths of them detected once, and about 1.5% sits in the top ten. Treatment here: roughly 18 received Ad26.COV2.S at low or high dose, single or two shots; roughly five received placebo; per-sample allocation not given. Sampling was performed 63 days after the first vaccine or placebo injection. The input for sequencing was peripheral blood, taken in a trial of Ad26.COV2.S vaccine versus placebo. These receptors came from a person aged 18 to 59 who received the Ad26.COV2.S COVID-19 vaccine or a placebo.

The J gene is TRBJ2-7, the V gene TRBV12-3 or TRBV12-4; D gene unclear. Trimming shortened V by 6 bases and J by 1 base, and 7 bases separated the two germline ends. The CDR3 length is 12 residues. The CDR3 protein is CASRTQSYEQYF. The CDR3, as DNA: TGTGCCAGCAGGACGCAGTCCTACGAGCAGTACTTC.

The genes are TRBV6-5 and TRBJ1-2, with D hard to call. The germline V gene has CDR1 MNHEY and CDR2 SVGAGI. V gave up 0 bases and J gave up 8 bases, with 13 bases separating them. This CDR3 region has 14 residues. The CDR3 bases are TGTGCCAGCAGTTACTCTGGACGGTTCCGCGGCTACACCTTC. It is translated as CASSYSGRFRGYTF.

This chain joins TRBV28 and TRBJ2-7; D remains ambiguous. CDR1 MDHEN and CDR2 SYDVKM come from the germline V gene. This CDR3 is built from 16 residues. Trimming took 0 bases from V and 0 from J, leaving 12 bases between them. The CDR3: CASSLCLGKNSYEQYF. The CDR3 DNA follows: TGTGCCAGCAGTTTATGCTTGGGCAAGAACTCCTACGAGCAGTACTTC.

The chain links TRBV4-3 to TRBJ2-7; D may correspond to TRBD1 or TRBD2 (5 bases each). V lost 0 bases, J lost 5 bases, and 14 bases lay in between. CDR3 length: 15 amino acids. The V gene's germline CDR1 is LGHNA and CDR2 YSLEER. The CDR3 DNA sequence: TGCGCCAGCAGCCAAGAGGACTCTGGGGCCAACGAGCAGTACTTC. This sequence encodes CASSQEDSGANEQYF.

The chain links TRBV24-1 to TRBJ2-7; D remains ambiguous. This CDR3 has 14 amino acids. V shed 8 bases and J shed 3 bases, with 16 bases lying between them. Germline V gives CDR1 KGHDR, CDR2 SFDVKD. CDR3 bases: TGTGCCACCACCCACTACTTGTGGGACTACGAGCAGTACTTC. Residues: CATTHYLWDYEQYF.

The chain is built from TRBV27 and TRBJ2-7; D may be TRBD1 (6 bases). The CDR3 consists of 13 residues. Per the germline V gene, CDR1 is MNHEY and CDR2 is SMNVEV (reference sequence). Trimming took 3 bases from V and 3 from J, leaving 9 bases between them. CDR3 nucleotide sequence: TGTGCCAGCAGTTTGAGGGACAACTACGAGCAGTACTTC. Translating it yields CASSLRDNYEQYF.

The J gene is TRBJ1-5, the V gene TRBV19; tentatively, D is TRBD1 (5 bases). Trimming left V 5 bases short and J 9 bases short, with 17 bases between. The CDR3 extends over 14 amino acids. CDR1 LNHDA and CDR2 SQIVND come from the germline V gene (reference sequence). The CDR3 here is CASSWTTGFGPQHF. In DNA, the CDR3 is TGTGCCAGTAGTTGGACAACCGGGTTCGGGCCCCAGCATTTT. Full variable domain (missing parts from reference TRBV19 and TRBJ1-5): DGGITQSPKYLFRKEGQNVTLSCEQNLNHDAMYWYRQDPGQGLRLIYYSQIVNDFQKGDIAEGYSVSREKKESFPLTVTSAQKNPTAFYLCASSWTTGFGPQHFGDGTRLSIL.

As DNA, the CDR3 is TGTGCCATCCGCGGGACAGGGGGTTGGAATTCACCCCTCCACTTT. Translating it yields CAIRGTGGWNSPLHF. This sequence joins TRBV28 and TRBJ1-6, with 11 positions matching TRBD1. The CDR3 has 15 residues. The junction had 9 bases not matched to a gene; V was cut back by 10 bases and J by 7 bases. The germline V gene encodes CDR1 MDHEN and CDR2 SYDVKM.

The chain carries TRBV7-6 and TRBJ2-7; 7 nucleotides match TRBD2. Unmatched junction bases numbered 16, after V lost 5 bases and J lost 3 bases. The CDR3 sequence is 17 residues long. Germline V gives CDR1 SGHVS, CDR2 FNYEAQ. This chain's CDR3 is CASSLRTRGNLNYEQYF. CDR3 sequence (DNA): TGTGCCAGCAGCCTACGGACTAGAGGGAACCTAAACTACGAGCAGTACTTC.

The chain recombines TRBV5-8 with TRBJ1-4, with 7 bases matching TRBD1. CDR3 length: 13 amino acids. V dropped 5 bases and J dropped 8; count of bases not matched to a gene: 6. The germline gives CDR1 SGHTS, CDR2 YDEGEE. The CDR3 here is CASRYGQEEKLFF. DNA of the CDR3: TGTGCCAGCAGATACGGACAGGAAGAAAAACTGTTTTTT.

The chain is built from TRBV24-1 and TRBJ2-7; D call uncertain. Per the germline V gene, CDR1 is KGHDR and CDR2 is SFDVKD. This CDR3 region has 11 residues. Between the trimmed V and J ends, which lost 10 bases and 4 bases, there was a span of 10 bases. The CDR3 is CATLSRYEQYF. CDR3 nucleotides: TGTGCCACGTTGTCCCGGTACGAGCAGTACTTC.

The chain carries TRBV5-1 and TRBJ1-1; 9 nucleotides agree with TRBD1. The CDR3 runs 16 residues. CDR1 SGHRS and CDR2 YFSETQ come from the germline V gene. The ends lost 6 bases at V and 4 bases at J; junction bases unmatched: 13. The CDR3 sequence is CASILQPGTGSTEAFF. Here the CDR3 DNA reads TGCGCCAGCATTTTGCAGCCCGGGACAGGGAGCACTGAAGCTTTCTTT.

The rearrangement joins TRBV5-8 to TRBJ2-1; TRBD1 matches at 9 bases. This CDR3 is 15 amino acids long. Germline loops: CDR1 SGHTS, CDR2 YDEGEE. J lost 4 bases, V lost 0 bases, and 2 bases had no gene match. CDR3 bases: TGTGCCAGCAGCTTGGGACAGGGGGTGTACAATGAGCAGTTCTTC. Its translation is CASSLGQGVYNEQFF. The full variable domain, with the rest looked up from reference TRBV5-8 and TRBJ2-1, is EAGVTQSPTHLIKTRGQQATLRCSPISGHTSVYWYQQALGLGLQFLLWYDEGEERNRGNFPPRFSGRQFPNYSSELNVNALELEDSALYLCASSLGQGVYNEQFFGPGTRLTVL.

CDR3 residues: CASRRQGPNYEQYF. The CDR3 coding sequence is TGTGCCAGCAGGAGACAGGGACCGAACTACGAGCAGTACTTC. The chain combines TRBV25-1 with TRBJ2-7; TRBD1 aligns across 7 bases. From germline, CDR1 is MGHDK and CDR2 SYGVNS. The CDR3 has 14 amino acids. V trimming: 6 bases; J trimming: 3 bases; junction bases outside the gene matches: 8.

This clone appeared once. The chain uses TRBV13 and TRBJ2-5, with 11 positions matching TRBD2. The V gene's germline CDR1 is PRHDT and CDR2 FYEKMQ (reference sequence). The CDR3 is 15 amino acids. After removal of 2 bases from V and 2 bases from J, the junction contained 1 base not matched to a gene. CDR3 in amino acids: CASSLRLAGQETQYF. As DNA, the CDR3 is TGTGCCAGCAGCTTAAGACTAGCGGGGCAAGAGACCCAGTACTTC.

A word on this clone: The sample holds other DNA sequences that translate to the same CDR3. The gene calls are TRBV14 and TRBJ2-7; D not certain. CDR3 length equals 12 residues. Trimming took off 4 bases at V and 4 bases at J, with 8 bases between the two ends. CDR1 SGHDN and CDR2 FVKESK come from the germline V gene. The CDR3 is CASSPLSYEQYF. DNA of the CDR3: TGTGCCAGCAGCCCCCTCTCGTACGAGCAGTACTTC. The entire variable domain, with the rest obtained from reference TRBV14 and TRBJ2-7, is as follows: EAGVTQFPSHSVIEKGQTVTLRCDPISGHDNLYWYRRVMGKEIKFLLHFVKESKQDESGMPNNRFLAERTGGTYSTLKVQPAELEDSGVYFCASSPLSYEQYFGPGTRLTVT.

The chain employs TRBV18 and TRBJ2-1; 11 positions agree with TRBD1. J was trimmed by 0 bases and V by 6 bases; bases with no gene match: 4. The CDR3 extends over 16 amino acids. CDR1 is KGHSH and CDR2 is LQKENI in the germline V gene. The CDR3 DNA follows: TGTGCCAGCTCTCGGGACAGGGGGAGCTCCTACAATGAGCAGTTCTTC. Translated, it gives CASSRDRGSSYNEQFF.

The DNA of the CDR3 is TGTGCCAGCAGTTTCGAGCAGAATTCACCCCTCCACTTT. Protein: CASSFEQNSPLHF. The chain carries TRBV12-3 or TRBV12-4 and TRBJ1-6; no reliable D call. The CDR3 is 13 amino acids. V lost 3 bases and J lost 7, with 7 bases in between.

The V gene is TRBV3-1 (or the pseudogene TRBV3-2), the J gene TRBJ2-5, with D uncertain. The ends were cut back, 2 bases at V and 14 bases at J, with 18 bases in the middle. Germline CDR1 LGHDT, CDR2 YNNKEL (reference sequence). CDR3 size: 13 residues. CDR3 nucleotides: TGTGCCAGCAGCCAATCCCGAGCCCCGAGCTTTTACTTC. This translates into CASSQSRAPSFYF.

This clone has a handful of counts. V is TRBV28 and J is TRBJ2-7, with D possibly being TRBD2 (5 bases). From germline, CDR1 is MDHEN and CDR2 SYDVKM. Trimming removed 2 bases from V and 5 bases from J, with 16 bases in between. CDR3 size: 15 residues. The CDR3 nucleotides are TGTGCCAGCAGTTTAAGTTTTCTAGCCACTGACGAGCAGTACTTC. This encodes CASSLSFLATDEQYF.

The V gene is TRBV13, the J gene TRBJ2-3, with D perhaps matching TRBD2 (6 bases). The CDR3 sequence is 16 residues long. Germline CDR1 reads PRHDT; CDR2 reads FYEKMQ (reference sequence). With 5 bases removed from V and 2 bases from J, the gap between germline ends came to 17 bases. CDR3 protein: CASSRILGGLTDTQYF. The CDR3 DNA reads as TGTGCCAGCAGCCGCATCCTTGGAGGGCTCACAGATACGCAGTATTTT.

This chain joins TRBV5-5 and TRBJ2-7; D not certain. Trimming shortened V by 2 bases and J by 3 bases, and 15 bases separated the two germline ends. Per the germline V gene, CDR1 is SGHKS and CDR2 is YYEKEE (reference sequence). CDR3 length equals 15 residues. CDR3 sequence (DNA): TGTGCCAGCAGCTTCTGGGGTGGCACCAACTACGAGCAGTACTTC. As protein: CASSFWGGTNYEQYF.

This clone was detected only once. The same CDR3 is also encoded by other DNA sequences in this sample. The genes are TRBV19 and TRBJ2-5; tentatively, D is TRBD1 (5 bases). The germline V gene has CDR1 LNHDA and CDR2 SQIVND (reference sequence). The CDR3 has 14 amino acids. The V and J ends lost 5 bases and 2 bases respectively, with 12 bases between them. The CDR3 loop is CASSPRQLQETQYF. Written as DNA, the CDR3 is TGTGCCAGTAGTCCGAGACAGTTACAAGAGACCCAGTACTTC.

The rearrangement joins TRBV5-4 to TRBJ1-6; 7 nucleotides align to TRBD1. CDR3 length: 15 residues. With 5 bases clipped from V and 8 bases from J, the junction kept 10 bases outside the gene matches. CDR1 SGHNT and CDR2 YYREEE come from the germline V gene (reference sequence). Here the CDR3 DNA reads TGTGCCAGCAGACCAGGGGGAACGGTTGATTCACCCCTCCACTTT. It translates to CASRPGGTVDSPLHF.

The J gene is TRBJ2-1, the V gene TRBV9; 10 bases are shared with TRBD2. The germline V gene has CDR1 SGDLS and CDR2 YYNGEE. V dropped 0 bases and J dropped 1; count of bases not matched to a gene: 7. This CDR3 contains 18 residues. This chain's CDR3 is CASSVEPSGGPSYNEQFF. For the CDR3, the DNA is TGTGCCAGCAGCGTAGAGCCTAGCGGGGGCCCGTCCTACAATGAGCAGTTCTTC.

The chain uses TRBV12-3 or TRBV12-4 and TRBJ2-5; TRBD2 is a possible D gene (7 bases). Trimming cost V 6 bases and J 4 bases, with 12 bases left between them. The CDR3 length is 13 residues. This CDR3 is CASSSGGLETQYF. The CDR3 DNA is TGTGCCAGCAGCTCCGGGGGGCTAGAGACCCAGTACTTC.

The gene calls are TRBV5-1 and TRBJ1-1; 8 nucleotides line up with TRBD1. The CDR3 consists of 14 residues. The J segment lost 6 bases and the V segment lost 4 bases, leaving 8 bases of the junction unmatched. CDR1 SGHRS and CDR2 YFSETQ come from the germline V gene. The CDR3 region is CASSPRDRTSEAFF. CDR3 bases: TGCGCCAGCAGCCCCCGGGACAGGACATCTGAAGCTTTCTTT.

V gene TRBV12-3 or TRBV12-4 combines with J gene TRBJ1-4, with a weak D call TRBD1 (5 bases). V shed 1 base and J shed 8 bases, with 8 bases lying between them. This CDR3 contains 13 residues. CDR3 residues: CASSLVQDEKLFF. The CDR3 DNA sequence: TGTGCCAGCAGTTTAGTACAGGACGAAAAACTGTTTTTT.

A remark on this clone: This sample includes further DNA sequences coding for the same CDR3. CDR3 in DNA: TGTGCCAGCAGCCAAGGACGGGGCACTGAAGCTTTCTTT. Protein sequence: CASSQGRGTEAFF. The genes are TRBV3-1 (or the pseudogene TRBV3-2) and TRBJ1-1; D unclear. CDR1 is LGHDT, CDR2 YNNKEL, per germline (reference sequence). This CDR3 comprises 13 residues. Trimming cost V 1 base and J 4 bases, with 7 bases left between them.

The rearrangement uses TRBV11-2 and TRBJ2-1, with 10 bases identical to TRBD2. CDR1 is SGHAT and CDR2 is FQNNGV in the germline V gene. The CDR3 covers 19 residues. V dropped 1 base and J dropped 0; count of bases not matched to a gene: 9. The CDR3 region is CASSLVVLAGSSSYNEQFF. The CDR3 region has the DNA TGTGCCAGCAGCTTAGTTGTACTAGCGGGGTCTAGCTCCTACAATGAGCAGTTCTTC.

The chain couples TRBV6-6 to TRBJ2-5, with D possibly being TRBD1 (7 bases). CDR3 length equals 14 residues. V was clipped by 6 bases and J by 1 base, with 12 bases between them. CDR1 MNHNY and CDR2 SVGAGI come from the germline V gene (reference sequence). As DNA, the CDR3 is TGTGCCAGCAGGGCGGGGACAGCCCAAGAGACCCAGTACTTC. This codes for CASRAGTAQETQYF.